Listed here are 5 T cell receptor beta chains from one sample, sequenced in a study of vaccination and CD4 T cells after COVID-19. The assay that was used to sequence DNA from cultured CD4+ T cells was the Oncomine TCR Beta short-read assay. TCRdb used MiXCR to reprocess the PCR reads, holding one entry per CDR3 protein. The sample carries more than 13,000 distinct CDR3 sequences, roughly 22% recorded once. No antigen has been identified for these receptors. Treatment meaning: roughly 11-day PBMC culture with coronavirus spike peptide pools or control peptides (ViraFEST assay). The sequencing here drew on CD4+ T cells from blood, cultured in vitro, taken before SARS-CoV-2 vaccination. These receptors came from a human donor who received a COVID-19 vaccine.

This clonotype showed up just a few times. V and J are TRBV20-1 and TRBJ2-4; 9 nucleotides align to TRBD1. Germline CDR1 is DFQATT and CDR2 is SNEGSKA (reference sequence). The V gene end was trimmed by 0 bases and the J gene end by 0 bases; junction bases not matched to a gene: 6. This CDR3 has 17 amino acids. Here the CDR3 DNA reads TGCAGTGCTAGAGATTGGGGACAGGGCCTAGCCAAAAACATTCAGTACTTC. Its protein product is CSARDWGQGLAKNIQYF.

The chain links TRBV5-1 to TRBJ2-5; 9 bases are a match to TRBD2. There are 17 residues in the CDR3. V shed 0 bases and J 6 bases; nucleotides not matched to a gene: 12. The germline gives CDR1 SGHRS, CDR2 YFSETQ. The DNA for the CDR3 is TGCGCCAGCAGCTTGGGATTTGCGGGGGGGCCGGGGAAGACCCAGTACTTC. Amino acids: CASSLGFAGGPGKTQYF.

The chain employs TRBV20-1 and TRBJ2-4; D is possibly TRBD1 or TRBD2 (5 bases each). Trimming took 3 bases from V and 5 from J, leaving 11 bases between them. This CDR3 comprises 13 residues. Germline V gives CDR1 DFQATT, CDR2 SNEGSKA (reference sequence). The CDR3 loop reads CSASVGEQNIQYF. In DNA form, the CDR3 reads TGCAGTGCTAGCGTGGGGGAGCAAAACATTCAGTACTTC.

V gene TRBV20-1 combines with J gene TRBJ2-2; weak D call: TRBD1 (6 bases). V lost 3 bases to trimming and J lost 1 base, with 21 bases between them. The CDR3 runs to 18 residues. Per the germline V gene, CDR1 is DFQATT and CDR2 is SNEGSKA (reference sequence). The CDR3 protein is CSARGSRADRRNTGELFF. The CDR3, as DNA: TGCAGTGCTAGGGGATCGAGGGCCGACAGGAGGAACACCGGGGAGCTGTTTTTT.

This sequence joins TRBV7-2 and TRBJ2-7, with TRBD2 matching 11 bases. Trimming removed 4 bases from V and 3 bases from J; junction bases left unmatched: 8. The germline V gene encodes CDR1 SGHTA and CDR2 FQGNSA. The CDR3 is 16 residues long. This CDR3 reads CASSSEGTSGIYEQYF. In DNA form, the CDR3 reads TGTGCCAGCAGCTCCGAGGGGACTAGCGGAATCTACGAGCAGTACTTC.